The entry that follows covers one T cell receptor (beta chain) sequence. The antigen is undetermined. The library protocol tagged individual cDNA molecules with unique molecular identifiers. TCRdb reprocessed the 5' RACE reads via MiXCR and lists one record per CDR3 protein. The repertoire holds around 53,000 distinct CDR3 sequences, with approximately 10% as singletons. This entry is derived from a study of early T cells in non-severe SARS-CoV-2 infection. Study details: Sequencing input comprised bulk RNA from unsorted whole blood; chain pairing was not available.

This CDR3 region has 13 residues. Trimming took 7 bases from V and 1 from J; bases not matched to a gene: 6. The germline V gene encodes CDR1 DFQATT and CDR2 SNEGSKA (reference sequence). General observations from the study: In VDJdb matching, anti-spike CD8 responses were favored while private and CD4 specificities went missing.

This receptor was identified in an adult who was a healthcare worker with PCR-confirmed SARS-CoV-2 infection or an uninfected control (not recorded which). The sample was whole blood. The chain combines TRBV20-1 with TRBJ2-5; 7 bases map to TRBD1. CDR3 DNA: TGCAGTGGAAATCGACAGGGCCAAGAGACCCAGTACTTC. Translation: CSGNRQGQETQYF.